This T cell receptor beta chain comes out of a study of Tregs in tolerant kidney transplant recipients. Study results and caveats: Tregs expanded with activated donor B cells seemed most donor-specific. For some patients, primers changed over time, blocking nucleotide-level comparison. Antigen-driven expansion was suggested because donor-specific Tregs expanded more than all Tregs in tolerant patients.

Recipients received nonmyeloablative bone marrow transplants from related graft donors, with transient mixed chimerism. CD4+CD25+CD127- Tregs, CD4+CD25- non-Tregs, CD4 and CD8 cells were sorted. Generated by immunoSEQ multiplex PCR, the TCRdb table keeps only in-frame clones and is missing some. The repertoire holds 20,000 to 25,000 clones, with 81% as singletons. Germline values: CDR1 MNHEY, CDR2 SVGAGI. V lost 1 base, J lost 4 bases, and 13 bases lay in between. This CDR3 comprises 15 residues. A word on this clone: Its antigen is as yet unknown.

The source material was CD8+ T cells from blood (PBMCs), sampled 6 months after the transplant. The chain has TRBV6-5 and TRBJ1-2; tentative D call: TRBD1 (5 bases). This TCR came from a human patient who received a combined kidney and bone marrow transplant. Some of the T cells may derive from the graft donor. The CDR3 nucleotides are TGTGCCAGCAGTTACTTCCCAGGGTTCGCCTATGGCTACACCTTC. Its protein is CASSYFPGFAYGYTF.